This T cell receptor beta chain was identified in a study of T cells in tumors after PD-1 blockade. Study information: Peripheral blood samples averaged 36,536 unique clonotypes and about 110,000 templates. The study's findings and limits: About 45% of tumor TCR clonotypes were also found in blood.

Input was about 616 ng to 6,500 ng of genomic DNA from tumor or blood. Only a few counts were recorded for this clone. Its antigen is still unknown. The V gene's germline CDR1 is ENHRY and CDR2 SYGVKD. Trimming at V came to 5 bases and at J to 5 bases, leaving 5 bases not matched to a gene. The CDR3 consists of 15 residues. This table comes from immunoSEQ multiplex PCR, and its TCRdb copy is limited to in-frame clones, with some not included. The sample has fewer than 50,000 clones; 65% to 85% are singletons. The chain couples TRBV10-3 to TRBJ1-3; TRBD1 matches 11 bases. Sequencing was performed on PBMCs, taken before anti-PD-1 treatment. The TCR was taken from a human donor with basal cell carcinoma. The CDR3 DNA reads as TGTGCCATCAGTTCGGGACAGGGGGGAAGAAACACCATATATTTT. As protein: CAISSGQGGRNTIYF.